Sequencing of this TCR beta chain was carried out in a study of blood T cell repertoires in COVID-19. For the study at large: The study drew acute and convalescent COVID-19 samples from the United States, Italy and Spain.

Repertoires were generated with immunoSEQ multiplex PCR, while TCRdb's copy carries only in-frame clones and drops some. In the table there are under 200,000 clones, under 90% of which are singletons. The V gene's germline CDR1 is MGHRA and CDR2 YSYEKL. The CDR3 contains 20 residues. Trimming removed 0 bases from V and 0 bases from J; junction bases left unmatched: 9. Sample: peripheral blood. V and J are TRBV4-1 and TRBJ2-3, with TRBD2 matching 13 bases. The TCR comes from a woman at least 80 years old with acute or convalescent COVID-19. Here the CDR3 reads CASSQDSTSGGPVSTDTQYF. DNA for the CDR3: TGCGCCAGCAGCCAAGATTCGACTAGCGGGGGGCCGGTTAGCACAGATACGCAGTATTTT.